Listed here is a single T cell receptor (beta chain). Its antigen is still unknown. Trimming shortened V by 3 bases and J by 3 bases, and 0 bases separated the two germline ends. The CDR3 is 12 amino acids. Germline CDR1 is KGHSH and CDR2 is LQKENI. The data belong to a study of T cell responses to AZD1222 COVID-19 vaccine. The repertoire was sequenced with immunoSEQ multiplex PCR; TCRdb's copy has only in-frame clones and lacks some. The table shows about 130,000 clones, with roughly 89% occurring only once. Whole-study results and caveats: Close to half of spike-specific TCRs reportedly recognize unmutated variant regions. Clonal diversity may have been underestimated in mostly white British donors. Samples come after the peak T cell response, not at day 14.

Material: peripheral blood, obtained on day 0 of AZD1222 vaccination. V gene TRBV18 combines with J gene TRBJ2-6, with D hard to call. The sequence was collected from an adult in good health. The CDR3 coding sequence is TGTGCCAGCTCACCTGGGGCCAACGTCCTGACTTTC. Translated, it gives CASSPGANVLTF.